This is a list of T cell receptor beta chains from one sample in a study of T cell repertoires in cytomegalovirus infection. No cognate antigen is known for these TCRs. TCRdb re-derived calls from the reads in MiXCR, one entry per CDR3 protein. The data contain 75,000 to 95,000 distinct CDR3 sequences, roughly half of them singletons. This specimen was CD8+ T cells from cultured PBMCs, taken from culture after CMV antigen stimulation. These receptors were obtained from a human donor in good health (CMV status not recorded). Some clones in this sample may be carry-over from other donors' samples. Both conserved end residues are part of each CDR3. Fields, in order: V gene, clone size, D gene, J gene, CDR3 DNA, CDR3 protein. D genes are given only for firm matches. Size is omitted from some rows. Given values are once, few, many or a class for expanded clones.

V gene: TRBV7-3
clone size: few
D gene: .
J gene: TRBJ2-1
CDR3 DNA: TGTGCCAGCAGCTTATCAGTGGGAGACGAGCAGTTCTTC
CDR3 protein: CASSLSVGDEQFF

V gene: TRBV6-1
clone size: .
D gene: TRBD1
J gene: TRBJ2-7
CDR3 DNA: TGTGCCAGCAGTGACCAACCGGGACAGGGGACAGGTGAGCAGTACTTC
CDR3 protein: CASSDQPGQGTGEQYF

V gene: TRBV4-2
clone size: .
D gene: .
J gene: TRBJ1-4
CDR3 DNA: TGTGCCAGCAGTCCTACGGGGATTAAGGAAAAACTGTTTTTT
CDR3 protein: CASSPTGIKEKLFF

V gene: TRBV7-8
clone size: few
D gene: .
J gene: TRBJ2-3
CDR3 DNA: TGTGCCAGCAGCTTAGCGCTATTAGGGTCTCGGGCTAGCTCCTTTCCCCGCACAGATACGCAGTATTTT
CDR3 protein: CASSLALLGSRASSFPRTDTQYF

V gene: TRBV24-1
clone size: .
D gene: TRBD2
J gene: TRBJ2-5
CDR3 DNA: TGTGCCACCAGTGATTCGACTAGCTGGGAGACCCAGTACTTC
CDR3 protein: CATSDSTSWETQYF

V gene: TRBV6-1
clone size: .
D gene: .
J gene: TRBJ2-7
CDR3 DNA: TGTGCCAGCAGTCACCAGGATTGGGAGCAGTACTTC
CDR3 protein: CASSHQDWEQYF

V gene: TRBV5-4
clone size: many
D gene: TRBD2
J gene: TRBJ2-2
CDR3 DNA: TGTGCCAGCAGCCCCGGGACTAGCGGGAGAGGAAACACCGGGGAGCTGTTTTTT
CDR3 protein: CASSPGTSGRGNTGELFF

V gene: TRBV5-1
clone size: once
D gene: TRBD2
J gene: TRBJ2-7
CDR3 DNA: TGCGCCAGCAGCTTCGGTCTAGCGGGAGTCCGGATTTACGAGCAGTACTTC
CDR3 protein: CASSFGLAGVRIYEQYF

V gene: TRBV6-6
clone size: few
D gene: TRBD1
J gene: TRBJ2-1
CDR3 DNA: TGTGCCAGCAGTTACCCTTCCGGGACAGGGTCCTACAATGAGCAGTTCTTC
CDR3 protein: CASSYPSGTGSYNEQFF

V gene: TRBV28
clone size: .
D gene: .
J gene: TRBJ2-3
CDR3 DNA: TGTGCCAGCAGTTTATGGGGGACCAGCACAGATACGCAGTATTTT
CDR3 protein: CASSLWGTSTDTQYF

V gene: TRBV7-2
clone size: few
D gene: .
J gene: TRBJ1-1
CDR3 DNA: TGTGCCAGCAGCTTAGGTCCTGGAGGGACTGAAGCTTTCTTT
CDR3 protein: CASSLGPGGTEAFF

V gene: TRBV7-6
clone size: .
D gene: .
J gene: TRBJ1-6
CDR3 DNA: TGTGCCAGCAGTCCTCAGGCGATCAGCTCCTATAATTCACCCCTCCCCTTT
CDR3 protein: CASSPQAISSYNSPLPF

V gene: TRBV6-2/TRBV6-3
clone size: .
D gene: TRBD1
J gene: TRBJ2-7
CDR3 DNA: TGTGCCAGCAGTTTCCGGGACAGGGACTACGAGCAGTACTTC
CDR3 protein: CASSFRDRDYEQYF

V gene: TRBV28
clone size: few
D gene: TRBD1
J gene: TRBJ2-4
CDR3 DNA: TGTGCCAGCAGTTCGATTTGGACAGGGGAGGCCAAAAACATTCAGTACTTC
CDR3 protein: CASSSIWTGEAKNIQYF

V gene: TRBV7-6
clone size: .
D gene: .
J gene: TRBJ2-7
CDR3 DNA: TGTGCCAGCAGCCCAGGAGGCGGGACAGCCTCCTACGAGCAGTACTTC
CDR3 protein: CASSPGGGTASYEQYF

V gene: TRBV28
clone size: many
D gene: .
J gene: TRBJ2-1
CDR3 DNA: TGTGCCAGCAGTTTAAAGGGGGACTACAATGAGCAGTTCTTC
CDR3 protein: CASSLKGDYNEQFF

V gene: TRBV28
clone size: .
D gene: .
J gene: TRBJ2-1
CDR3 DNA: TGTGCCAGCAGTATTCAGGGCTACTACAATGAGCAGTTCTTC
CDR3 protein: CASSIQGYYNEQFF

V gene: TRBV28
clone size: .
D gene: TRBD1
J gene: TRBJ2-7
CDR3 DNA: TGTGCCAGCAGTTTACCCAGGACAGGTAGGGGGACGTACGAGCAGTACTTC
CDR3 protein: CASSLPRTGRGTYEQYF

V gene: TRBV4-1
clone size: .
D gene: .
J gene: TRBJ1-5
CDR3 DNA: TGCGCCAGCAGCCAAGTTGGGGGGGCAAATCAGCCCCAGCATTTT
CDR3 protein: CASSQVGGANQPQHF

V gene: TRBV7-9
clone size: few
D gene: TRBD2
J gene: TRBJ2-7
CDR3 DNA: TGTGCCAGCAGTCCTTCTGCTAGCGGGGGACTAAGGTACGAGCAGTACTTC
CDR3 protein: CASSPSASGGLRYEQYF

V gene: TRBV7-6
clone size: .
D gene: TRBD1
J gene: TRBJ2-1
CDR3 DNA: TGTGCCAGCAGCCCGACAGGGGGAATTTCGGATGAGCAGTTCTTC
CDR3 protein: CASSPTGGISDEQFF

V gene: TRBV7-6
clone size: .
D gene: .
J gene: TRBJ1-1
CDR3 DNA: TGTGCCAGCAGCTTAGACCCAACTGAAGCTTTCTTT
CDR3 protein: CASSLDPTEAFF

V gene: TRBV7-8
clone size: few
D gene: .
J gene: TRBJ1-1
CDR3 DNA: TGTGCCAGCAGCTTTCAGAGGGTGAACACTGAAGCTTTCTTT
CDR3 protein: CASSFQRVNTEAFF

V gene: TRBV13
clone size: once
D gene: TRBD2
J gene: TRBJ2-5
CDR3 DNA: TGTGCCAGCGCGGGGACTAGCGAGAGGGAGACCCAGTACTTC
CDR3 protein: CASAGTSERETQYF

V gene: TRBV15
clone size: few
D gene: .
J gene: TRBJ2-1
CDR3 DNA: TGTGCCACCAGCAGAATTCCCGGGAGCCCTCATGAGCAGTTCTTC
CDR3 protein: CATSRIPGSPHEQFF

V gene: TRBV9
clone size: few
D gene: TRBD2
J gene: TRBJ2-5
CDR3 DNA: TGTGCCAGCAGCACTAGCGGGCGGGCGTCAGAGGCCCAGTACTTC
CDR3 protein: CASSTSGRASEAQYF

V gene: TRBV29-1
clone size: .
D gene: .
J gene: TRBJ2-3
CDR3 DNA: TGCAGCGTTGAAGACGGCCTAAGGGATACGCAGTATTTT
CDR3 protein: CSVEDGLRDTQYF

V gene: TRBV6-1
clone size: once
D gene: .
J gene: TRBJ2-3
CDR3 DNA: TGTGCCAGCAGAATCACCGGAACAGATACGCAGTATTTT
CDR3 protein: CASRITGTDTQYF

V gene: TRBV5-1
clone size: .
D gene: TRBD2
J gene: TRBJ2-7
CDR3 DNA: TGCGCCAGCAGCCCTCTAGCGGGAGGGGACGAGCAGTACTTC
CDR3 protein: CASSPLAGGDEQYF

V gene: TRBV6-5
clone size: .
D gene: TRBD2
J gene: TRBJ2-1
CDR3 DNA: TGTGCCAGCAGTTCTAGCGGGGAATACAATGAGCAGTTCTTC
CDR3 protein: CASSSSGEYNEQFF

V gene: TRBV28
clone size: .
D gene: .
J gene: TRBJ2-1
CDR3 DNA: TGTGCCAGCATACCTTCACCACCGCCCTCCTACAATGAGCAGTTCTTC
CDR3 protein: CASIPSPPPSYNEQFF

V gene: TRBV7-8
clone size: .
D gene: TRBD2
J gene: TRBJ2-5
CDR3 DNA: TGTGCCAGCAGCTTAGAAGCTAGCGGGGCTCAAGAGACCCAGTACTTC
CDR3 protein: CASSLEASGAQETQYF

V gene: TRBV7-8
clone size: .
D gene: .
J gene: TRBJ2-3
CDR3 DNA: TGTGCCAGCTGCTCTGCGTCCCGTGGCCCAGATACGCATTATTTT
CDR3 protein: CASCSASRGPDTHYF

V gene: TRBV28
clone size: .
D gene: .
J gene: TRBJ2-7
CDR3 DNA: TGTGCCAGCAGTTTTTTCACAGGAACAACCTACGAGCAGTACTTC
CDR3 protein: CASSFFTGTTYEQYF

V gene: TRBV12-3/TRBV12-4
clone size: few
D gene: .
J gene: TRBJ1-6
CDR3 DNA: TGTGCCAGCAGTTTAAGGCGGCAGGTTAATTCACCCCTCCACTTT
CDR3 protein: CASSLRRQVNSPLHF

V gene: TRBV10-3
clone size: few
D gene: .
J gene: TRBJ2-7
CDR3 DNA: TGTGCCATCAGTGAGGCGGGGTACGGCTCCTACGAGCAGTACTTC
CDR3 protein: CAISEAGYGSYEQYF

V gene: TRBV7-9
clone size: few
D gene: .
J gene: TRBJ2-1
CDR3 DNA: TGTGCCAGCAGCCCCCCGATCCGGGATGAGCAGTTCTTC
CDR3 protein: CASSPPIRDEQFF

V gene: TRBV19
clone size: few
D gene: TRBD2
J gene: TRBJ2-3
CDR3 DNA: TGTGCCAGTAGTCCCGTAGGTGCGGGGGGCCTTTCTAGCACAGATACGCAGTATTTT
CDR3 protein: CASSPVGAGGLSSTDTQYF

V gene: TRBV7-6
clone size: .
D gene: .
J gene: TRBJ1-2
CDR3 DNA: TGTGCCAGCAGCCCTGACAGAGACTATGGCTACACCTTC
CDR3 protein: CASSPDRDYGYTF

V gene: TRBV5-6
clone size: .
D gene: TRBD2
J gene: TRBJ2-5
CDR3 DNA: TGTGCCAGCACTCAGACTAGCGGGAGGGTGGGCATCGGAGAGACCCAGTACTTC
CDR3 protein: CASTQTSGRVGIGETQYF

V gene: TRBV30
clone size: .
D gene: TRBD2
J gene: TRBJ2-7
CDR3 DNA: TGTGCCTGGAGTTCCCTTCCTAGCGGGAGGGCCTACGAGCAGTACTTC
CDR3 protein: CAWSSLPSGRAYEQYF

V gene: TRBV27
clone size: .
D gene: TRBD2
J gene: TRBJ2-5
CDR3 DNA: TGTGCCAGCAGTTCGGGTGGGGGGGAGAGGGAGACCCAGTACTTC
CDR3 protein: CASSSGGGERETQYF

V gene: TRBV7-2
clone size: .
D gene: TRBD1
J gene: TRBJ2-7
CDR3 DNA: TGTGCCAGCAGCTTAGCCGGACAGGGAGCCTACGAGCAGTACTTC
CDR3 protein: CASSLAGQGAYEQYF

V gene: TRBV7-8
clone size: .
D gene: .
J gene: TRBJ2-7
CDR3 DNA: TGTGCCAGCAGCTTAGCGAGGGCTCAGGAGCAGTACTTC
CDR3 protein: CASSLARAQEQYF

V gene: TRBV7-2
clone size: few
D gene: TRBD2
J gene: TRBJ2-1
CDR3 DNA: TGTGCCAGCAGCGCGCACGCCGGGACTAGCGGATACAATGAGCAGTTCTTC
CDR3 protein: CASSAHAGTSGYNEQFF

V gene: TRBV4-2
clone size: few
D gene: .
J gene: TRBJ2-1
CDR3 DNA: TGTGCCAGCAGCCAAGATGGGCAACTTAGCGGTTACAATGAGCAGTTCTTC
CDR3 protein: CASSQDGQLSGYNEQFF

V gene: TRBV7-6
clone size: .
D gene: .
J gene: TRBJ2-3
CDR3 DNA: TGTGCCAGCAGCTTAGTGGACCTTTTTACTAGCACAGATACGCAGTATTTT
CDR3 protein: CASSLVDLFTSTDTQYF

V gene: TRBV10-3
clone size: .
D gene: .
J gene: TRBJ1-1
CDR3 DNA: TGTGCCATCAGTGAGGCCCGGAACACTGAAGCTTTCTTT
CDR3 protein: CAISEARNTEAFF

V gene: TRBV12-3/TRBV12-4
clone size: few
D gene: .
J gene: TRBJ2-1
CDR3 DNA: TGTGCCAGCAGTTTCAGGGAAACCTACAATGAGCAGTTCTTC
CDR3 protein: CASSFRETYNEQFF

V gene: TRBV28
clone size: .
D gene: .
J gene: TRBJ1-5
CDR3 DNA: TGTGCCAGCAGTTTGATGGGCCTCCGGAATCAGCCCCAGCATTTT
CDR3 protein: CASSLMGLRNQPQHF

V gene: TRBV7-6
clone size: .
D gene: TRBD1
J gene: TRBJ1-1
CDR3 DNA: TGTGCCAGCAGCTTACTGACAGGGGGCAACACTGAAGCTTTCTTT
CDR3 protein: CASSLLTGGNTEAFF

V gene: TRBV27
clone size: .
D gene: .
J gene: TRBJ1-6
CDR3 DNA: TGTGCCAGCAGCGGGGGACCCATGGATTCACCCCTCCACTTT
CDR3 protein: CASSGGPMDSPLHF

V gene: TRBV5-1
clone size: few
D gene: .
J gene: TRBJ1-5
CDR3 DNA: TGCGCCAGCAGCTTAGCCCCAGACAGCAATCAGCCCCAGCATTTT
CDR3 protein: CASSLAPDSNQPQHF

V gene: TRBV14
clone size: .
D gene: .
J gene: TRBJ1-1
CDR3 DNA: TGTGCCAGCAGCCAAGGAGTCACTGAAGCTTTCTTT
CDR3 protein: CASSQGVTEAFF

V gene: TRBV18
clone size: .
D gene: TRBD1
J gene: TRBJ1-2
CDR3 DNA: TGTGCCAGCTCACCACCGATGGACAGGGTGGGTGGCTACACCTTC
CDR3 protein: CASSPPMDRVGGYTF

V gene: TRBV19
clone size: .
D gene: .
J gene: TRBJ1-5
CDR3 DNA: TGTGCCAGTAGTATAGATCTAAAGGGGGGCGGTCAGCCCCAGCATTTT
CDR3 protein: CASSIDLKGGGQPQHF